This TCR beta chain was sequenced during a study of metastatic and nonmetastatic thyroid tumors. There are 16 residues in the CDR3. CDR1 DFQATT and CDR2 SNEGSKA come from the germline V gene (reference sequence). V shed 1 base and J 6 bases; nucleotides not matched to a gene: 13. The sample holds a few counts of this clone. TCRdb re-clonotyped the PCR reads via MiXCR. The sample has about 45,000 clones; less than 5% are singletons. Thyroid surgery was preceded by no treatment in any patient. This sequence joins TRBV20-1 and TRBJ2-7; 9 bases match TRBD2. The sample taken for sequencing was blood. The sequence was obtained from a female donor with papillary thyroid cancer or a benign thyroid nodule (not recorded which). Some clones in this sample may be carry-over from other donors' samples. The CDR3 nucleotides are TGCAGTGCTAGAGTACTCCGTAGCGGGGGAGGCCGCGAGCAGTACTTC. Translated: CSARVLRSGGGREQYF.